This T cell receptor (beta chain) was profiled in a study of breast tumors, draining lymph nodes, adjacent tissues. Whole-study results and caveats: Tumor repertoires ranked between lymph nodes and nontumor tissue in diversity, with V and J gene preferences.

The ends were cut back, 2 bases at V and 2 bases at J, with 3 bases in the middle. Per the germline V gene, CDR1 is SGHTA and CDR2 is FQGTGA. The CDR3 contains 13 residues. TCRdb re-derived calls from the multiplex PCR reads in MiXCR, one entry per CDR3 protein. Here the sample spans roughly 13,000 distinct CDR3 sequences, approximately 50% being singletons. As for this clonotype: Its antigen is as yet unknown.

Sample: tumor-adjacent breast tissue. The clonotype originates from a female donor with breast cancer. Some clones in this sample may be carry-over from other donors' samples. The rearrangement uses TRBV7-3 and TRBJ2-2; D is unclear. The CDR3 sequence: CASSLSNTGELFF. CDR3 nucleotide sequence: TGTGCCAGCAGCTTATCAAACACCGGGGAGCTGTTTTTT. Complete variable domain (other parts from reference TRBV7-3 and TRBJ2-2): GAGVSQTPSNKVTEKGKYVELRCDPISGHTALYWYRQSLGQGPEFLIYFQGTGAADDSGLPNDRFFAVRPEGSVSTLKIQRTERGDSAVYLCASSLSNTGELFFGEGSRLTVL.